This T cell receptor (beta chain) was profiled in a study of somatic mutations in cytotoxic T cells in rheumatoid arthritis. Study-wide background: Flow-sorting brought some V beta antibody-stained T-cell populations to nearly 100% purity, V beta1+ cells sequenced for TCRB among them. Study-wide results and caveats: About an eighth of the roughly 60 patients had a largest CD8+ clone above 20% of CD8+ cells. Among rheumatoid arthritis patients and age-matched healthy controls, CD8+ T-cell clonality was not significantly different. Reported slight underrepresentation of TRBV07 in rheumatoid arthritis patients was not subjected to multiple-comparison adjustment.

Germline-derived CDR1 and CDR2 are MNHEY and SVGAGI. The CDR3 sequence is 15 residues long. Trimming stripped 4 bases from V and 0 bases from J, with 12 bases between. Details on this clone: Its cognate antigen is unknown.

Some clones are missing from TCRdb's copy, which holds only in-frame ones; the method was immunoSEQ multiplex PCR. The profile shows approximately 17,000 clones, roughly 74% of them singletons. Specimen: CD8+ T cells sorted from blood. This TCR came from an adult with rheumatoid arthritis. This chain connects TRBV6-5 to TRBJ2-5; D might be TRBD2 (7 bases). CDR3 protein: CASSLWGGDQETQYF. The CDR3 DNA sequence: TGTGCCAGCAGTTTATGGGGGGGCGACCAAGAGACCCAGTACTTC.